A selection of T cell receptor beta chains follows, all from one sample in a study of monozygotic twins with cystic fibrosis. Produced via immunoSEQ multiplex PCR; TCRdb's table is partial and in-frame only. The sample has about 29,000 clones, about 85% seen once. The sequenced material came from blood. The receptors originated from a girl aged 2-10 years with cystic fibrosis. Both conserved end residues are part of each CDR3. Fields, in order: CDR3 length, D gene, V gene, clone size, J gene, CDR3 DNA, CDR3 protein. A D gene is named only where the DNA matches it firmly. Rows may omit the clone size; those that give it use once, few, many or a size class.

13	NA	TRBV5-4	NA	TRBJ2-7	TGTGCCAGCAGCCGAGACAGGACCTACGAGCAGTACTTC	CASSRDRTYEQYF
16	NA	TRBV7-9	NA	TRBJ1-4	TGTGCCAGCAGCTCCCTGGCAGATGCAACTAATGAAAAACTGTTTTTT	CASSSLADATNEKLFF
15	TRBD2	TRBV14	NA	TRBJ2-7	TGTGCCAGCAGCCAGGGACTAGCGGGATCCTACGAGCAGTACTTC	CASSQGLAGSYEQYF
16	TRBD1	TRBV2	NA	TRBJ2-2	TGTGCCAGCAACTTTCATCCAGACAGGGTCACCGGGGAGCTGTTTTTT	CASNFHPDRVTGELFF
15	NA	TRBV6-4	once	TRBJ2-6	TGTGCCAGCAGTGACTCGGCATTGGGGGCCAACGTCCTGACTTTC	CASSDSALGANVLTF
15	NA	TRBV19	NA	TRBJ1-2	TGTGCCAGTATTGGGAGGATCTCACCCTTCGGAGGCTACACCTTC	CASIGRISPFGGYTF
14	NA	TRBV7-9	NA	TRBJ1-5	TGTGCCAGCAGCTTAGGTGGGGAGGGTCAGCCCCAGCATTTT	CASSLGGEGQPQHF
19	TRBD1	TRBV27	NA	TRBJ2-3	TGTGCCAGCAGTTTAGAATTAAAACAGGGGGCAAATAGCACAGATACGCAGTATTTT	CASSLELKQGANSTDTQYF
15	NA	TRBV19	once	TRBJ2-1	TGTGCCAGTAGTATGAAGCGGAGCTCCTACAATGAGCAGTTCTTC	CASSMKRSSYNEQFF
14	NA	TRBV7-6	NA	TRBJ1-3	TGTGCCAGCAGCTCCGGCTCCTCTGGAAACACCATATATTTT	CASSSGSSGNTIYF
11	NA	TRBV2	once	TRBJ2-3	TGTGCCAGCGGTGAAACAGATACGCAGTATTTT	CASGETDTQYF
14	NA	TRBV5-1	NA	TRBJ2-3	TGCGCCAGCAGATCAGGGGGGGAATCAGATACGCAGTATTTT	CASRSGGESDTQYF
13	NA	TRBV28	NA	TRBJ1-2	TGTGCCAGCAGATTACAGAGTAGCTATGGCTACACCTTC	CASRLQSSYGYTF
10	NA	TRBV2	few	TRBJ2-7	TGTGCCAGCAGTGAAGTGGAGCAGTACTTC	CASSEVEQYF
16	TRBD1	TRBV5-6	NA	TRBJ1-1	TGTGCCAGCAGCTGGGGGGACAGCAGGATGAACACTGAAGCTTTCTTT	CASSWGDSRMNTEAFF
14	TRBD1	TRBV25-1	NA	TRBJ2-5	TGTGCCAGCAGTTCCAAGGACAGGCAAGAGACCCAGTACTTC	CASSSKDRQETQYF
15	NA	TRBV27	NA	TRBJ1-5	TGTGCCAGCAGTTTACGCGGGGGGTTCAATCAGCCCCAGCATTTT	CASSLRGGFNQPQHF
16	TRBD1	TRBV19	NA	TRBJ2-7	TGTGCCAGTAGTTTTTTGTCGACAGGGGGAACCTACGAGCAGTACTTC	CASSFLSTGGTYEQYF
12	NA	TRBV5-4	NA	TRBJ2-1	TGTGCCAGCAGCTTGAGAGTGGATGAGCAGTTCTTC	CASSLRVDEQFF
14	NA	TRBV5-1	NA	TRBJ2-7	TGCGCCAGCAGCCCCGGGGTAGAGCCCTACGAGCAGTACTTC	CASSPGVEPYEQYF
16	NA	TRBV6-6	few	TRBJ1-6	TGTGCCAGCAGAGCCCCCCTGAGCGAGGACAATTCACCCCTCCACTTT	CASRAPLSEDNSPLHF
12	NA	TRBV7-8	NA	TRBJ2-5	TGTGCCAGCAGCTTACTTCTGGAGACCCAGTACTTC	CASSLLLETQYF
17	TRBD1	TRBV6-1	NA	TRBJ1-1	TGTGCCAGCAGTGAGACCGGGACAGGGGGCGTGAACACTGAAGCTTTCTTT	CASSETGTGGVNTEAFF
16	NA	TRBV9	NA	TRBJ1-1	TGTGCCAGCAGCGCATCCCCCAAACTAGGGAGCCCTGAAGCTTTCTTT	CASSASPKLGSPEAFF
18	NA	TRBV2	NA	TRBJ2-6	TGTGCCAGCGGATTTAGGAACAGTCACCTCTCTGGGGCCAACGTCCTGACTTTC	CASGFRNSHLSGANVLTF
15	NA	TRBV18	NA	TRBJ2-7	TGTGCCAGCTCATTACCGGGACTCAAGCGGAACGAGCAGTACTTC	CASSLPGLKRNEQYF
13	NA	TRBV2	NA	TRBJ1-1	TGTGCCAGCCGGGGTGCGCTTAACACTGAAGCTTTCTTT	CASRGALNTEAFF
18	NA	TRBV4-1	NA	TRBJ1-1	TGCGCCAGCAGCCCAGGGTCGGGGCCCCTTCAGGTTGGCACTGAAGCTTTCTTT	CASSPGSGPLQVGTEAFF
17	NA	TRBV28	NA	TRBJ1-4	TGTGCCAGCAGTTTAACGGGGGACGTCGCAACTAATGAAAAACTGTTTTTT	CASSLTGDVATNEKLFF
12	NA	TRBV14	NA	TRBJ1-1	TGTGCCAGCAGCCAACAGTACACTGAAGCTTTCTTT	CASSQQYTEAFF
16	TRBD2	TRBV5-1	NA	TRBJ2-1	TGCGCCAGCTACTACGTAGCGGGAGGGCCGGGCAATGAGCAGTTCTTC	CASYYVAGGPGNEQFF